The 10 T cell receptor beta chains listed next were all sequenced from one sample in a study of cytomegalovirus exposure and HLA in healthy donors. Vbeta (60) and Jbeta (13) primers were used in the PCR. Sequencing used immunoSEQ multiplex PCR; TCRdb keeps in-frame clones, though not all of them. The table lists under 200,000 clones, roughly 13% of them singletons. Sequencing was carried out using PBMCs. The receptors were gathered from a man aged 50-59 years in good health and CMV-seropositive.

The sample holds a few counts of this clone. The CDR3 sequence: CASSLGLDYEQYF. Here the CDR3 DNA reads TGTGCCAGCAGCTTGGGACTAGACTACGAGCAGTACTTC. The rearrangement uses TRBV11-2 and TRBJ2-7; 8 positions match TRBD2. The CDR3 is 13 amino acids. The germline gives CDR1 SGHAT, CDR2 FQNNGV. V lost 3 bases, J lost 3 bases, and 1 base stayed unmatched.

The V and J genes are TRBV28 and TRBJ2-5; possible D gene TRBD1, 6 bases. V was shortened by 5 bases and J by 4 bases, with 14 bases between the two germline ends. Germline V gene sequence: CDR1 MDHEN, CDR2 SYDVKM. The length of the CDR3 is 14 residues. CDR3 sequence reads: CASSETGIVETQYF. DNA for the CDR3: TGTGCCAGCAGTGAGACAGGAATAGTAGAGACCCAGTACTTC.

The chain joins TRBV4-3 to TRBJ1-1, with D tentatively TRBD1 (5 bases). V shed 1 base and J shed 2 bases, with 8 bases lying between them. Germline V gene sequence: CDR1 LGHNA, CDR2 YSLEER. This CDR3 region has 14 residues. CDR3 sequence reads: CASSQAGPNTEAFF. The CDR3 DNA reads TGCGCCAGCAGCCAAGCAGGGCCTAACACTGAAGCTTTCTTT.

CDR3 bases: TGTGCCAGTAGTATGACGAGCGGGGGGCGAAGCTCCTACAATGAGCAGTTCTTC. The encoded protein is CASSMTSGGRSSYNEQFF. The gene calls are TRBV19 and TRBJ2-1; 9 nucleotides align to TRBD2. With V trimmed by 3 bases and J by 0 bases, 9 bases remained unmatched. The CDR3 extends over 18 amino acids. Looked up from germline, CDR1 is LNHDA and CDR2 is SQIVND (reference sequence).

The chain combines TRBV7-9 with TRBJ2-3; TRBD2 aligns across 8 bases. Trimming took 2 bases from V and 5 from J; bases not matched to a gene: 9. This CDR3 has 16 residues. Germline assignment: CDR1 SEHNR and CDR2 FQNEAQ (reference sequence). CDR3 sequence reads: CASSLTGTRVVDTQYF. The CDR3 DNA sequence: TGTGCCAGCAGCTTAACTGGGACTAGAGTCGTAGATACGCAGTATTTT.

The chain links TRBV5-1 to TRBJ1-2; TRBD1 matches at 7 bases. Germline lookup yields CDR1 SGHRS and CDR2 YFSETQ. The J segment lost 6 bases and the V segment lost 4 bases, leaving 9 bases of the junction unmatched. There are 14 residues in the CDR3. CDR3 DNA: TGCGCCAGCAGCCAGGACCGACAGGGTGATGGCTACACCTTC. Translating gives CASSQDRQGDGYTF.

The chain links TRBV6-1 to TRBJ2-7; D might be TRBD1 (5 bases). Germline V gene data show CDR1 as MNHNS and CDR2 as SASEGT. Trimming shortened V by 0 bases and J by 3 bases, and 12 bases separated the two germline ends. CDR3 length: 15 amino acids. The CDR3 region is CASSEAPGLNYEQYV. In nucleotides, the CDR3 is TGTGCCAGCAGTGAAGCGCCAGGGTTGAACTACGAGCAGTACGTC.

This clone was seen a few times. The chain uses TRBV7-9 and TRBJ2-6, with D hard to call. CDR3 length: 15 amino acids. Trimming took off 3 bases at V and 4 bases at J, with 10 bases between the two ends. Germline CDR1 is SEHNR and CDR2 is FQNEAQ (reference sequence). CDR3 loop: CASSFAGSGANVLTF. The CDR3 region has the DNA TGTGCCAGCAGCTTTGCAGGTTCAGGGGCCAACGTCCTGACTTTC.

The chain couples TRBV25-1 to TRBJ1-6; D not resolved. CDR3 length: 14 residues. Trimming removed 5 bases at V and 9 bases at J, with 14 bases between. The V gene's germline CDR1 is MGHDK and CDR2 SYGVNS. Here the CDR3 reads CASSIRQARSPLHF. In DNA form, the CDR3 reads TGTGCCAGCAGTATCAGGCAGGCTCGTTCACCCCTCCACTTT.

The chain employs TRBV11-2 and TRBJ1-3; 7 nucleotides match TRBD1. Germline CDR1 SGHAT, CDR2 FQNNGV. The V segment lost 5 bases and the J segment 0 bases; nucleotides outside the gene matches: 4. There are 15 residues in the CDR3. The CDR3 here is CASSLTGDSGNTIYF. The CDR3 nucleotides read TGTGCCAGCAGCCTCACAGGGGACTCTGGAAACACCATATATTTT.